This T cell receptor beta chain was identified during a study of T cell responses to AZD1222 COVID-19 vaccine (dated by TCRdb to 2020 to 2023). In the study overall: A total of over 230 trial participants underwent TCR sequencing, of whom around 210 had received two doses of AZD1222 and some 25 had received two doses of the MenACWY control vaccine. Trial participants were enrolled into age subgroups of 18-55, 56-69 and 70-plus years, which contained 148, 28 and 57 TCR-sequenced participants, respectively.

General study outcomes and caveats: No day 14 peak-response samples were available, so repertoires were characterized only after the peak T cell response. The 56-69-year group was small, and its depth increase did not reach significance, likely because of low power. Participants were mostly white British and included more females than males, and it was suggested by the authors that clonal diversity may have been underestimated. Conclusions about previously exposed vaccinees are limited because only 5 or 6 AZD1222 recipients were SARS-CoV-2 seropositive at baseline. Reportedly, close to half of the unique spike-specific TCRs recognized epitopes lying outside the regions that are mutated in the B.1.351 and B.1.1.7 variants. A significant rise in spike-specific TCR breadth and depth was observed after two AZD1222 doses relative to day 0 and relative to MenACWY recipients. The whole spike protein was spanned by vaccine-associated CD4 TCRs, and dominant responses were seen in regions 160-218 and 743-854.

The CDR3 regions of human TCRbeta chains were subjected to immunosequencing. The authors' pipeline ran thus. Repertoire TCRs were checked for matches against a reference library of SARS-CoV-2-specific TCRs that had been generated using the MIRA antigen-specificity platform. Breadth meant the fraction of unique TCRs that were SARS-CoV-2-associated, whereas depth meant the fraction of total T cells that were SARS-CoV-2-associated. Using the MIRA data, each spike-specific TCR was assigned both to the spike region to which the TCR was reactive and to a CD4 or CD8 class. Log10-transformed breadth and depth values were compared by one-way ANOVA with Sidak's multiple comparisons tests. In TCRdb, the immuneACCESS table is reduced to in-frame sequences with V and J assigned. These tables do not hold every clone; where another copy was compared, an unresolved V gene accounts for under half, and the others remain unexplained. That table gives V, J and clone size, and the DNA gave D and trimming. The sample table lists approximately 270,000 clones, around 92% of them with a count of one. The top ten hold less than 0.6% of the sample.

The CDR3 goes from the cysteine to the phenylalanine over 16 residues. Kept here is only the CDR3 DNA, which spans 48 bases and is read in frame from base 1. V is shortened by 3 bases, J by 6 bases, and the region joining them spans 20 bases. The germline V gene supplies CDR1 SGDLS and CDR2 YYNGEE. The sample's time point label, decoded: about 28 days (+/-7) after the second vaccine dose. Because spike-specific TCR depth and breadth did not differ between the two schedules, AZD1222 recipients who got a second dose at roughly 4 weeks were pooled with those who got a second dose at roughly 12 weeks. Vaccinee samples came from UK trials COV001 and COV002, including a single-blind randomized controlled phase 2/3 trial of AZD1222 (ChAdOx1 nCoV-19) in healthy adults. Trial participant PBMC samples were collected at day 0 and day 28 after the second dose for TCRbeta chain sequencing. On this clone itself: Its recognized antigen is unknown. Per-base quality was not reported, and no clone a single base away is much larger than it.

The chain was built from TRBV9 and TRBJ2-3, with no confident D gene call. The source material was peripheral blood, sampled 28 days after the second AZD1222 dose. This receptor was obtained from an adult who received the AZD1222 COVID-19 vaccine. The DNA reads TGTGCCAGCAGCGCCAGAACTCGGTACCCTCCGGATACGCAGTATTTT. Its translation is CASSARTRYPPDTQYF.